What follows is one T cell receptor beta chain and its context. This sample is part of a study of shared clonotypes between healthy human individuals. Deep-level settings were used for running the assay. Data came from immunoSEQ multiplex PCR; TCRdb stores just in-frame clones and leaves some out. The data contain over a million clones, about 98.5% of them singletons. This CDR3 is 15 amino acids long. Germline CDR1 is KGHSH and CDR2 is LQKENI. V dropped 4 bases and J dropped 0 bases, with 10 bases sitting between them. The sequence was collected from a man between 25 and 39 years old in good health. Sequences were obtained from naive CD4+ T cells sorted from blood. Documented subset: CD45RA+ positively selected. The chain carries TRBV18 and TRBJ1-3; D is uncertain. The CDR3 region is CASSLTSASGNTIYF. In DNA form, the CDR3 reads TGTGCCAGCTCACTGACATCGGCCTCTGGAAACACCATATATTTT.